The 6 T cell receptor beta chains below all came from one sample that was sequenced in a study of cytomegalovirus exposure and HLA in healthy donors. PCR was performed using 60 Vbeta and 13 Jbeta primers. Method: immunoSEQ multiplex PCR; TCRdb's copy keeps in-frame clones and lacks some. Of over 200,000 clones in the sample, 77% were seen once. Sequences were obtained from PBMCs. These receptors were taken from a woman aged 60-75 years in good health and CMV-seropositive.

V gene TRBV10-3 combines with J gene TRBJ2-2, with D perhaps TRBD2 (6 bases). The germline gives CDR1 ENHRY, CDR2 SYGVKD. This CDR3 has 16 residues. V dropped 11 bases and J dropped 2 bases, with 21 bases sitting between them. This CDR3 is CAGMGGTLTNTGELFF. Here the CDR3 DNA reads TGTGCCGGTATGGGCGGGACCTTAACTAACACCGGGGAGCTGTTTTTT.

This clone was counted a single time. This chain links TRBV28 with TRBJ1-1, with D maybe TRBD1 (5 bases). Germline V CDR1 and CDR2: MDHEN, SYDVKM. This CDR3 has 14 amino acids. Trimming cost V 2 bases and J 10 bases, with 17 bases left between them. CDR3 nucleotide sequence: TGTGCCAGCAGTTTACCCCTCGGGCAGGGAAGAGCTTTCTTT. Amino acid sequence: CASSLPLGQGRAFF.

The chain couples TRBV7-9 to TRBJ2-6; possibly TRBD2 for D (6 bases). Trimming removed 4 bases from V and 4 bases from J, with 14 bases in between. The CDR3 is made up of 16 amino acids. The germline gives CDR1 SEHNR, CDR2 FQNEAQ (reference sequence). CDR3 residues: CASSSARGYGANVLTF. The CDR3 DNA follows: TGTGCCAGCAGCTCCGCGCGGGGCTACGGGGCCAACGTCCTGACTTTC.

Only a few counts were recorded for this clone. This chain connects TRBV18 to TRBJ2-7, with D possibly TRBD2 on 6 matching bases. This CDR3 is built from 15 residues. Germline V gives CDR1 KGHSH, CDR2 LQKENI. With 2 bases removed from V and 0 bases from J, the gap between germline ends came to 11 bases. In DNA, the CDR3 is TGTGCCAGCTCACCAAAGGAGGGAAGCTCCTACGAGCAGTACTTC. Translation gives CASSPKEGSSYEQYF.

The V and J genes are TRBV7-6 and TRBJ2-2; TRBD1 matches 8 bases. Germline V gene sequence: CDR1 SGHVS, CDR2 FNYEAQ. The CDR3 has 22 residues. With 5 bases clipped from V and 0 bases from J, the junction kept 23 bases outside the gene matches. The DNA of the CDR3 is TGTGCCAGCAGCCAAATCGAGACAGGGGCATCCTTTTCGTTTGCGAACACCGGGGAGCTGTTTTTT. Amino acids: CASSQIETGASFSFANTGELFF.

The gene calls are TRBV2 and TRBJ1-6; TRBD1 agrees at 9 bases. The CDR3 length is 17 residues. Germline V lookup: CDR1 SNHLY, CDR2 FYNNEI. J was trimmed by 7 bases and V by 2 bases; bases with no gene match: 9. CDR3 DNA: TGTGCCAGCAGTGAATTCGTAGGGACAGGGAGAAATTCACCCCTCCACTTT. Its protein product is CASSEFVGTGRNSPLHF.